A single sample gave rise to the 32 T cell receptor beta chains below, sequenced in a study of cytomegalovirus exposure and HLA in healthy donors. Only in-frame clones appear in the TCRdb table, and some are missing; sequencing was by immunoSEQ multiplex PCR. The sample shows about 130,000 clones, 90% of them seen only once. The material sequenced was PBMCs. The source is a woman aged 30 to 39 in good health and CMV-seropositive.

The chain couples TRBV19 to TRBJ2-7; no firm D call. The CDR3 totals 13 residues. V lost 4 bases to trimming and J lost 6 bases, with 13 bases between them. Germline assignment: CDR1 LNHDA and CDR2 SQIVND (reference sequence). DNA of the CDR3: TGTGCCAGTAGTAATTTGCCTGAGCGCGAGCAGTACTTC. Its protein is CASSNLPEREQYF.

The chain joins TRBV5-1 to TRBJ2-1, with 13 bases lining up with TRBD2. J was trimmed by 10 bases and V by 0 bases; bases with no gene match: 7. The CDR3 is 16 amino acids. Germline V gene data show CDR1 as SGHRS and CDR2 as YFSETQ. CDR3 sequence: CASSLVTSGRGSEQFF. DNA of the CDR3: TGCGCCAGCAGCTTGGTTACTAGCGGGAGGGGGAGCGAGCAGTTCTTC.

In DNA form, the CDR3 reads TGTGCCAGCAGTCAGATCCCCCTCGGAGGATATTTAAAGGGCACTGAAGCTTTCTTT. Translating it yields CASSQIPLGGYLKGTEAFF. The rearrangement joins TRBV2 to TRBJ1-1; D not resolved. The germline CDR1 and CDR2 sequences are SNHLY and FYNNEI. Trimming left V 5 bases short and J 4 bases short, with 29 bases between. The CDR3 has 19 residues.

V usage is TRBV6-6 and J usage is TRBJ2-2; maybe TRBD1 (5 bases). The V end lost 6 bases, the J end lost 8 bases, and 10 bases lay between the germline ends. The CDR3 is made up of 12 amino acids. Germline assignment: CDR1 MNHNY and CDR2 SVGAGI (reference sequence). The CDR3 here is CASSLRVGELFF. CDR3 in DNA: TGTGCCAGCAGCCTCAGGGTTGGGGAGCTGTTTTTT.

The chain is built from TRBV4-1 and TRBJ1-4, with TRBD1 as a possible D gene (5 bases). V was shortened by 1 base and J by 4 bases, with 13 bases between the two germline ends. Looked up from germline, CDR1 is MGHRA and CDR2 is YSYEKL. This CDR3 spans 16 amino acids. CDR3 in amino acids: CASSQVVQAFNEKLFF. CDR3 bases: TGCGCCAGCAGCCAAGTAGTACAGGCTTTTAATGAAAAACTGTTTTTT.

The chain carries TRBV27 and TRBJ2-2, with 8 bases lining up with TRBD1. V lost 5 bases and J lost 4; bases outside the gene matches: 6. The CDR3 covers 15 residues. Germline V lookup: CDR1 MNHEY, CDR2 SMNVEV (reference sequence). CDR3 nucleotides: TGTGCCAGCAGTAGACAGGGGCGGGGCACCGGGGAGCTGTTTTTT. Translation: CASSRQGRGTGELFF.

The V call is TRBV23-1, the J call TRBJ2-7; a possible D gene is TRBD2 (6 bases). TRBV23-1 is marked as an open reading frame, function uncertain. V was trimmed by 3 bases and J by 2 bases, leaving 20 bases between them. This CDR3 has 17 residues. In nucleotides, the CDR3 is TGCGCCAGCAGTCAGGAAGTACCGGGACTTACCACCTACGAGCAGTACTTC. Translation gives CASSQEVPGLTTYEQYF.

This chain joins TRBV5-6 and TRBJ2-7; 16 bases line up with TRBD2. J lost 6 bases, V lost 4 bases, and 4 bases had no gene match. CDR1 is SGHDT and CDR2 is YYEEEE in the germline V gene. CDR3 length: 15 amino acids. CDR3 region: CASSAGLAGGREQYF. The CDR3 nucleotides read TGTGCCAGCAGCGCGGGACTAGCGGGAGGGCGCGAGCAGTACTTC.

The chain has TRBV11-2 and TRBJ2-3; 9 bases are shared with TRBD2. The V and J ends lost 5 bases and 4 bases, in that order; junction bases with no gene match: 7. The V gene's germline CDR1 is SGHAT and CDR2 FQNNGV. The CDR3 length is 15 residues. The CDR3 bases are TGTGCCAGCAGCCCGGGGACTAGCACCCCAGATACGCAGTATTTT. This translates into CASSPGTSTPDTQYF.

The V call is TRBV7-3, the J call TRBJ2-3; 13 bases are a match to TRBD2. Unmatched junction bases numbered 6, after V lost 2 bases and J lost 1 base. Per germline, CDR1 SGHTA and CDR2 FQGTGA. This CDR3 comprises 18 residues. In DNA form, the CDR3 reads TGTGCCAGCAGCTTATCCCTTGGACTAGCGGGAGGCACAGATACGCAGTATTTT. Amino acid sequence: CASSLSLGLAGGTDTQYF.

This clone showed up just once. The V gene is TRBV6-1, the J gene TRBJ1-2, with 10 positions matching TRBD1. This CDR3 spans 17 amino acids. Losses at the gene ends were 4 bases for V and 0 bases for J; bases not matched to a gene: 8. Germline lookup yields CDR1 MNHNS and CDR2 SASEGT. Here the CDR3 DNA reads TGTGCCAGCAGTGGACGGGACAGGGGTAGGGCTAACTATGGCTACACCTTC. It codes for CASSGRDRGRANYGYTF.

The chain recombines TRBV15 with TRBJ2-1, with TRBD1 as a possible D gene (6 bases). The V gene lost 2 bases and the J gene lost 7 bases, with 18 bases spanning the gap. Germline assignment: CDR1 LNHNV and CDR2 YYDKDF (reference sequence). This CDR3 has 16 amino acids. CDR3 in amino acids: CATSRRKGETENEQFF. CDR3 nucleotides: TGTGCCACCAGCAGAAGAAAGGGGGAGACGGAGAATGAGCAGTTCTTC.

The count of this clone is one. The chain uses TRBV6-6 and TRBJ2-5, with 8 bases that match TRBD2. Germline values: CDR1 MNHNY, CDR2 SVGAGI (reference sequence). V trimming: 4 bases; J trimming: 13 bases; junction bases outside the gene matches: 11. This CDR3 has 13 residues. DNA for the CDR3: TGTGCCAGCAGTTCTTTCCGGGGCGGGGGGCCGTACTTC. Translated, it gives CASSSFRGGGPYF.

The J gene is TRBJ1-2, the V gene TRBV7-9; 8 bases agree with TRBD1. The CDR3 is 13 amino acids. V shed 7 bases, J shed 6 bases, and the junction held 7 bases outside the gene matches. The germline gives CDR1 SEHNR, CDR2 FQNEAQ (reference sequence). CDR3 sequence: CASTAGGVHGYTF. CDR3 in DNA: TGTGCCAGCACCGCAGGGGGCGTACATGGCTACACCTTC.

The V and J genes are TRBV29-1 and TRBJ2-5, with TRBD1 matching 10 bases. CDR3 length: 14 residues. CDR1 is SQVTM, CDR2 ANQGSEA, per germline. The V segment lost 3 bases and the J segment 5 bases; nucleotides outside the gene matches: 6. The CDR3 nucleotides are TGCAGCGTTGACGGGACAGGGGATTGGGAGACCCAGTACTTC. The encoded protein is CSVDGTGDWETQYF.

The rearrangement uses TRBV7-9 and TRBJ1-2; 8 nucleotides align to TRBD1. J gave up 8 bases and V 5 bases, and 4 bases lay outside the gene matches. This CDR3 is built from 12 residues. Germline assignment: CDR1 SEHNR and CDR2 FQNEAQ (reference sequence). In DNA, the CDR3 is TGTGCCAGCAGCCCGACAGGGGAGGGCTACACCTTC. This sequence encodes CASSPTGEGYTF.

The V and J genes are TRBV9 and TRBJ2-5; TRBD2 might be the D (6 bases). The CDR3 contains 17 residues. Deletions cut 3 bases from V and 2 bases from J, with 20 bases between. Per the germline V gene, CDR1 is SGDLS and CDR2 is YYNGEE. The CDR3 sequence: CASSETGGLGRQETQYF. CDR3 DNA sequence: TGTGCCAGCAGCGAGACGGGTGGGTTAGGGAGGCAAGAGACCCAGTACTTC.

The genes are TRBV5-1 and TRBJ1-2, with 7 bases lining up with TRBD1. The V segment lost 2 bases and the J segment 5 bases; nucleotides outside the gene matches: 12. The CDR3 contains 16 residues. Germline lookup yields CDR1 SGHRS and CDR2 YFSETQ. The CDR3: CASSFTDRERGYGYTF. Here the CDR3 DNA reads TGCGCCAGCAGCTTCACAGACAGGGAGAGAGGGTATGGCTACACCTTC.

The CDR3 here is CASSRTGGGEQYF. CDR3 bases: TGTGCCAGCAGCCGGACTGGGGGAGGGGAGCAGTACTTC. The chain joins TRBV7-7 to TRBJ2-7; 7 nucleotides match TRBD2. J was trimmed by 7 bases and V by 5 bases; bases with no gene match: 8. Germline values: CDR1 SSHAT, CDR2 FNYEAQ (reference sequence). The CDR3 loop spans 13 amino acids. The entire variable domain, with the rest obtained from reference TRBV7-7 and TRBJ2-7, is as follows: GAGVSQSPRYKVTKRGQDVTLRCDPISSHATLYWYQQALGQGPEFLTYFNYEAQPDKSGLPSDRFSAERPEGSISTLTIQRTEQRDSAMYRCASSRTGGGEQYFGPGTRLTVT.

The rearrangement uses TRBV19 and TRBJ2-7; a possible D gene is TRBD1 (5 bases). Germline CDR1 and CDR2: LNHDA and SQIVND (reference sequence). V shed 8 bases and J shed 6 bases, with 14 bases lying between them. This CDR3 spans 12 amino acids. The CDR3 DNA sequence: TGTGCCAGTGACAGTTTTTCGGGCGAGCAGTACTTC. Its protein product is CASDSFSGEQYF. Using reference TRBV19 and TRBJ2-7 for the parts outside the CDR3, the full variable domain is DGGITQSPKYLFRKEGQNVTLSCEQNLNHDAMYWYRQDPGQGLRLIYYSQIVNDFQKGDIAEGYSVSREKKESFPLTVTSAQKNPTAFYLCASDSFSGEQYFGPGTRLTVT.

The V and J genes are TRBV9 and TRBJ1-3, with D unclear. CDR3 length equals 13 residues. CDR1 and CDR2 (germline): SGDLS, YYNGEE. V was cut by 2 bases and J by 4 bases, with 7 bases left in between. CDR3 bases: TGTGCCAGCAGCGTGTCGTTGGGAAACACCATATATTTT. This gives the protein CASSVSLGNTIYF.

The chain recombines TRBV6-6 with TRBJ2-5; a weak D match, TRBD1 (6 bases). The CDR3 loop spans 15 amino acids. Per the germline V gene, CDR1 is MNHNY and CDR2 is SVGAGI (reference sequence). V gave up 4 bases and J gave up 1 base, with 13 bases separating them. The CDR3: CASSSTDSPQETQYF. The CDR3 region has the DNA TGTGCCAGCAGTTCCACGGACAGCCCCCAAGAGACCCAGTACTTC.

This clone was seen a single time. The rearrangement links TRBV6-5 to TRBJ1-5; D is possibly TRBD1 (5 bases). The ends were cut back, 3 bases at V and 5 bases at J, with 14 bases in the middle. Germline-derived CDR1 and CDR2 are MNHEY and SVGAGI. The CDR3 runs 15 residues. The CDR3 DNA reads TGTGCCAGCAGTTATAGAACAGGAGCCCATCAGCCCCAGCATTTT. Residues: CASSYRTGAHQPQHF.

This clone was seen once. The chain uses TRBV5-1 and TRBJ2-7, with a possible D match to TRBD2 (6 bases). Germline CDR1 reads SGHRS; CDR2 reads YFSETQ. The germline V and J ends were trimmed by 4 bases and 0 bases, with 14 bases remaining between them. The CDR3 covers 15 residues. CDR3 residues: CASSVRLEGSYEQYF. CDR3 coding DNA: TGCGCCAGCAGCGTTCGACTAGAAGGCTCCTACGAGCAGTACTTC. Supplemented by reference TRBV5-1 and TRBJ2-7, the full variable domain reads KAGVTQTPRYLIKTRGQQVTLSCSPISGHRSVSWYQQTPGQGLQFLFEYFSETQRNKGNFPGRFSGRQFSNSRSEMNVSTLELGDSALYLCASSVRLEGSYEQYFGPGTRLTVT.

Of note for this clone: In the same sample, other DNA sequences code for this CDR3. The chain carries TRBV28 and TRBJ1-2, with 11 bases identical to TRBD1. Germline-derived CDR1 and CDR2 are MDHEN and SYDVKM. This CDR3 has 14 amino acids. Losses at the gene ends were 2 bases for V and 4 bases for J; bases not matched to a gene: 0. The DNA for the CDR3 is TGTGCCAGCAGTTTAGGGACAGGGGGCTATGGCTACACCTTC. Translation: CASSLGTGGYGYTF.

The chain couples TRBV7-2 to TRBJ1-5; 8 bases match TRBD1. Trimming took 5 bases from V and 2 from J; bases not matched to a gene: 5. The CDR3 extends over 15 amino acids. The germline gives CDR1 SGHTA, CDR2 FQGNSA. CDR3: CASSSTGGGNQPQHF. CDR3 nucleotide sequence: TGTGCCAGCAGCAGTACAGGGGGAGGCAATCAGCCCCAGCATTTT.

The V call is TRBV7-9, the J call TRBJ2-7; D is ambiguous. The CDR3 length is 13 residues. Germline V gene sequence: CDR1 SEHNR, CDR2 FQNEAQ (reference sequence). Trimming removed 7 bases from V and 0 bases from J, with 10 bases in between. CDR3 coding DNA: TGTGCCAGCATCTCTTTGTCCTCCTACGAGCAGTACTTC. It translates to CASISLSSYEQYF.

The chain links TRBV28 to TRBJ2-2; D not certain. V dropped 6 bases and J dropped 4 bases, with 6 bases sitting between them. Germline V CDR1 and CDR2: MDHEN, SYDVKM. The CDR3 contains 12 residues. CDR3 coding DNA: TGTGCCAGCAGCCGGAGCACCGGGGAGCTGTTTTTT. Amino acid sequence: CASSRSTGELFF.

This chain uses TRBV28 with TRBJ2-7; 8 bases agree with TRBD2. Per germline, CDR1 MDHEN and CDR2 SYDVKM. This CDR3 is built from 14 residues. The trim removed 6 bases at V and 1 base at J, leaving 5 bases unmatched. CDR3 DNA sequence: TGTGCCAGCAGAGTCGGGGGGGAGTCCTACGAGCAGTACTTC. The encoded protein is CASRVGGESYEQYF.

The V call is TRBV5-6, the J call TRBJ2-5; TRBD1 might be the D (6 bases). The V and J ends lost 4 bases and 5 bases respectively, with 12 bases between them. This CDR3 comprises 13 residues. Germline V gene sequence: CDR1 SGHDT, CDR2 YYEEEE. CDR3 nucleotide sequence: TGTGCCAGCAGCACGAAGGGGGTTGAGACCCAGTACTTC. Translated: CASSTKGVETQYF. The full variable domain, with the rest looked up from reference TRBV5-6 and TRBJ2-5, is DAGVTQSPTHLIKTRGQQVTLRCSPKSGHDTVSWYQQALGQGPQFIFQYYEEEERQRGNFPDRFSGHQFPNYSSELNVNALLLGDSALYLCASSTKGVETQYFGPGTRLLVL.

This chain uses TRBV6-1 with TRBJ2-7; unclear D gene. The CDR3 totals 13 residues. Germline CDR1 is MNHNS and CDR2 is SASEGT. Trimming shortened V by 3 bases and J by 0 bases, and 6 bases separated the two germline ends. CDR3 residues: CASSDLVSYEQYF. Here the CDR3 DNA reads TGTGCCAGCAGTGACCTAGTCTCCTACGAGCAGTACTTC.

V is TRBV19 and J is TRBJ1-5; D call uncertain. Germline V gene data show CDR1 as LNHDA and CDR2 as SQIVND (reference sequence). The V end was cut by 4 bases, the J end by 4 bases, with 8 bases between. CDR3 size: 13 residues. The CDR3 protein is CASSNQVNQPQHF. The CDR3, as DNA: TGTGCCAGTAGTAACCAGGTTAATCAGCCCCAGCATTTT.